This T cell receptor beta chain is from a study of blood T cell repertoires in COVID-19. This CDR3 comprises 15 residues. CDR1 and CDR2 (germline): SEHNR, FQNEAQ (reference sequence). J was trimmed by 7 bases and V by 4 bases; bases with no gene match: 12. Assay: immunoSEQ multiplex PCR; the TCRdb copy retains only in-frame clones and omits some. The sample carries 130,000 to 150,000 clones, roughly 88% recorded once. Specimen: peripheral blood. The rearrangement uses TRBV7-9 and TRBJ2-5; TRBD2 agrees at 7 bases. This TCR derives from a man aged 70-80 years with acute or convalescent COVID-19. The CDR3 region is CASSSRGAGLGTQYF. The CDR3 DNA reads TGTGCCAGCAGCTCCAGAGGAGCGGGACTCGGGACCCAGTACTTC. Complete variable domain (other parts from reference TRBV7-9 and TRBJ2-5): DTGVSQNPRHKITKRGQNVTFRCDPISEHNRLYWYRQTLGQGPEFLTYFQNEAQLEKSRLLSDRFSAERPKGSFSTLEIQRTEQGDSAMYLCASSSRGAGLGTQYFGPGTRLLVL.